The 15 T cell receptor beta chains below were found in one sample sequenced in a study of T cell responses to AZD1222 COVID-19 vaccine. The protocol was immunoSEQ multiplex PCR, while the TCRdb copy is restricted to in-frame clones and leaves out a portion. The sample has roughly 170,000 clones, almost 90% seen once. The specimen comprised peripheral blood, sampled on day 0 of AZD1222 vaccination. The receptors stem from an adult in good health.

This chain uses TRBV2 with TRBJ2-7, with a tentative D call TRBD2 (6 bases). CDR1 is SNHLY, CDR2 FYNNEI, per germline. The CDR3 is 14 amino acids. Trimming took 6 bases from V and 1 from J, leaving 13 bases between them. Written as DNA, the CDR3 is TGTGCCAGCAGGCGCGCCGGGACTTCCTACGAGCAGTACTTC. Translating gives CASRRAGTSYEQYF.

The chain carries TRBV19 and TRBJ1-3; the D gene is possibly TRBD1 (5 bases). Trimming took off 3 bases at V and 2 bases at J, with 17 bases between the two ends. CDR1 is LNHDA, CDR2 SQIVND, per germline (reference sequence). The CDR3 spans 17 residues. The CDR3 nucleotides read TGTGCCAGTAGTATGGTAGTTGGGGACCGCGCTGGAAACACCATATATTTT. It translates to CASSMVVGDRAGNTIYF.

The V gene is TRBV7-2, the J gene TRBJ2-5, with 7 bases fitting TRBD2. This CDR3 spans 16 amino acids. Unmatched junction bases numbered 8, after V lost 1 base and J lost 3 bases. Germline V gene data show CDR1 as SGHTA and CDR2 as FQGNSA. CDR3 DNA sequence: TGTGCCAGCAGCTTAGGAGGTGGGCTAGCGGAAGAGACCCAGTACTTC. Residues: CASSLGGGLAEETQYF.

The chain carries TRBV6-1 and TRBJ1-6; no clear D gene. Trimming pared 3 bases from V and 8 bases from J, leaving 17 bases between. The germline gives CDR1 MNHNS, CDR2 SASEGT. The CDR3 contains 16 residues. The CDR3 loop reads CASSENSGRGHSPLHF. The CDR3 region has the DNA TGTGCCAGCAGTGAGAATTCTGGACGAGGGCATTCACCCCTCCACTTT.

The rearrangement uses TRBV6-1 and TRBJ2-4; 9 bases are a match to TRBD1. V lost 8 bases and J lost 5; bases outside the gene matches: 4. The CDR3 spans 13 residues. Germline-derived CDR1 and CDR2 are MNHNS and SASEGT. The CDR3: CASLRDRENIQYF. The CDR3 DNA follows: TGTGCCAGCCTCCGGGACAGGGAAAACATTCAGTACTTC.

V is TRBV7-3 and J is TRBJ1-1; D might be TRBD1 (6 bases). The CDR3 extends over 14 amino acids. Germline assignment: CDR1 SGHTA and CDR2 FQGTGA. With 5 bases removed from V and 1 base from J, the gap between germline ends came to 11 bases. CDR3 bases: TGTGCCAGCAGCCCGGGACACGCGAACACTGAAGCTTTCTTT. As protein: CASSPGHANTEAFF.

The chain recombines TRBV28 with TRBJ2-7; unclear D gene. V lost 2 bases to trimming and J lost 1 base, with 3 bases between them. CDR3 length: 12 amino acids. Germline loops: CDR1 MDHEN, CDR2 SYDVKM. CDR3 DNA: TGTGCCAGCAGTTTAGAGTCCTACGAGCAGTACTTC. It encodes CASSLESYEQYF.

A note on this clone: Mismatch with germline at one junction end may stem from a read error. The chain uses TRBV7-7 and TRBJ2-5, with D possibly matching TRBD2 (5 bases). This CDR3 has 14 residues. The germline V gene encodes CDR1 SSHAT and CDR2 FNYEAQ (reference sequence). CDR3 region: CASSLEFGLKTQYF. The CDR3 DNA reads TGTGCTAGCAGCTTAGAGTTCGGACTGAAGACCCAGTACTTC. Full variable domain (missing parts from reference TRBV7-7 and TRBJ2-5): GAGVSQSPRYKVTKRGQDVTLRCDPISSHATLYWYQQALGQGPEFLTYFNYEAQPDKSGLPSDRFSAERPEGSISTLTIQRTEQRDSAMYRCASSLEFGLKTQYFGPGTRLLVL.

The J gene is TRBJ2-1, the V gene TRBV5-1; 7 nucleotides align to TRBD1. Germline V gives CDR1 SGHRS, CDR2 YFSETQ. The CDR3 loop spans 15 amino acids. The V and J ends lost 0 bases and 5 bases, in that order; junction bases with no gene match: 5. This CDR3 is CASSLGGTAHNEQFF. For the CDR3, the DNA is TGCGCCAGCAGCTTGGGAGGGACAGCGCACAATGAGCAGTTCTTC.

The chain recombines TRBV24-1 with TRBJ2-7, with 9 nucleotides matching TRBD1. The CDR3 runs 15 residues. Per the germline V gene, CDR1 is KGHDR and CDR2 is SFDVKD. V shed 3 bases, J shed 3 bases, and the junction held 5 bases outside the gene matches. The CDR3 DNA reads TGTGCCACCAGTGATCCTGGACAGGGGAACTACGAGCAGTACTTC. Protein sequence: CATSDPGQGNYEQYF.

About this clone itself: In the same sample, other DNA sequences code for this CDR3. The chain carries TRBV5-1 and TRBJ2-3; D may correspond to TRBD1 or TRBD2 (5 bases each). Trimming removed 4 bases from V and 2 bases from J, with 17 bases in between. Per germline, CDR1 SGHRS and CDR2 YFSETQ. This CDR3 is built from 16 residues. The CDR3 region is CASSPGPSGSTDTQYF. The CDR3 DNA reads TGCGCCAGCAGCCCGGGACCCTCGGGGTCCACAGATACGCAGTATTTT.

The CDR3 region is CASSDPLAGVTDTQYF. In nucleotides, the CDR3 is TGTGCCAGCAGCGATCCTCTAGCGGGAGTTACAGATACGCAGTATTTT. J is TRBJ2-3 and V is TRBV9, with 10 positions matching TRBD2. J lost 3 bases, V lost 3 bases, and 7 bases had no gene match. CDR3 length: 16 amino acids. The germline CDR1 and CDR2 sequences are SGDLS and YYNGEE.

This sequence joins TRBV6-5 and TRBJ1-1; TRBD1 matches 7 bases. Germline V gives CDR1 MNHEY, CDR2 SVGAGI. CDR3 size: 15 residues. V shed 2 bases and J 6 bases; nucleotides not matched to a gene: 9. The CDR3: CASSYVRGSYAEAFF. CDR3 coding DNA: TGTGCCAGCAGTTACGTCAGGGGGAGTTACGCTGAAGCTTTCTTT.

The count of this clone is one. The chain employs TRBV27 and TRBJ2-7; D is perhaps TRBD1 (5 bases). V shed 3 bases and J shed 3 bases, with 6 bases lying between them. The CDR3 totals 12 residues. Germline-derived CDR1 and CDR2 are MNHEY and SMNVEV (reference sequence). The CDR3 DNA follows: TGTGCCAGCAGTTTGGACAACTACGAGCAGTACTTC. Its translation: CASSLDNYEQYF.

J is TRBJ2-1 and V is TRBV9; TRBD1 is a possible D gene (6 bases). V was shortened by 0 bases and J by 5 bases, with 9 bases between the two germline ends. Germline V gene lookup returns CDR1 SGDLS and CDR2 YYNGEE. This CDR3 has 14 residues. The CDR3 loop reads CASSVAGADNEQFF. The CDR3, as DNA: TGTGCCAGCAGCGTAGCAGGGGCGGACAATGAGCAGTTCTTC.